Following are 5 T cell receptor beta chains from one sample sequenced in a study of human T cells and chemical hapten exposure. Time point noted: healthy volunteer bleed at 2 weeks. Whole blood that had not been fractionated was the source of extracted total RNA. TCRdb re-derived calls from the RACE reads in MiXCR, one entry per CDR3 protein. The sample shows around 130,000 distinct CDR3 sequences, 8.5% to 9.5% of them seen only once. Sequencing used whole blood. These receptors originate from a male donor in good health. Some clones in this sample may be carry-over from other donors' samples.

This clonotype was recorded a few times. The genes are TRBV20-1 and TRBJ2-5, with 7 bases aligning to TRBD2. J gave up 2 bases and V 0 bases, and 6 bases lay outside the gene matches. Germline-derived CDR1 and CDR2 are DFQATT and SNEGSKA (reference sequence). The CDR3 has 15 residues. CDR3: CSAREPGLPQETQYF. In nucleotides, the CDR3 is TGCAGTGCTAGAGAACCGGGACTACCTCAAGAGACCCAGTACTTC.

This clonotype was observed many times. The genes are TRBV3-1 and TRBJ2-7; either TRBD1 or TRBD2 may supply D (5 bases each). Germline-derived CDR1 and CDR2 are LGHDT and YNNKEL (reference sequence). This CDR3 comprises 13 residues. V was shortened by 8 bases and J by 3 bases, with 14 bases between the two germline ends. DNA for the CDR3: TGTGCCAGCGCGAGGGGAAACGACTACGAGCAGTACTTC. This encodes CASARGNDYEQYF.

This clonotype was counted at least ten times. This chain joins TRBV4-1 and TRBJ1-1; 8 bases line up with TRBD1. Germline-derived CDR1 and CDR2 are MGHRA and YSYEKL. With V trimmed by 1 base and J by 6 bases, 13 bases remained unmatched. The CDR3 sequence is 17 residues long. This CDR3 reads CASSQVNSGQGGSEAFF. The CDR3 nucleotides are TGCGCCAGCAGCCAAGTAAATTCCGGACAGGGAGGATCTGAAGCTTTCTTT.

This clonotype was found a few times. The CDR3 sequence: CSVVNYNEQFF. The CDR3 region has the DNA TGCAGCGTTGTTAACTACAATGAGCAGTTCTTC. The rearrangement links TRBV29-1 to TRBJ2-1, with D unclear. Germline V lookup: CDR1 SQVTM, CDR2 ANQGSEA. V was trimmed by 4 bases and J by 3 bases, leaving 4 bases between them. CDR3 length: 11 residues.

A few counts support this clonotype. The CDR3 loop reads CASTKRTEAFF. The CDR3 DNA follows: TGTGCCAGCACTAAGAGGACTGAAGCTTTCTTT. The genes are TRBV6-2 or TRBV6-3 and TRBJ1-1; D is uncertain. There are 11 residues in the CDR3. V dropped 7 bases and J dropped 5 bases, with 8 bases sitting between them. Germline V gene sequence: CDR1 MNHEY, CDR2 SVGEGT.